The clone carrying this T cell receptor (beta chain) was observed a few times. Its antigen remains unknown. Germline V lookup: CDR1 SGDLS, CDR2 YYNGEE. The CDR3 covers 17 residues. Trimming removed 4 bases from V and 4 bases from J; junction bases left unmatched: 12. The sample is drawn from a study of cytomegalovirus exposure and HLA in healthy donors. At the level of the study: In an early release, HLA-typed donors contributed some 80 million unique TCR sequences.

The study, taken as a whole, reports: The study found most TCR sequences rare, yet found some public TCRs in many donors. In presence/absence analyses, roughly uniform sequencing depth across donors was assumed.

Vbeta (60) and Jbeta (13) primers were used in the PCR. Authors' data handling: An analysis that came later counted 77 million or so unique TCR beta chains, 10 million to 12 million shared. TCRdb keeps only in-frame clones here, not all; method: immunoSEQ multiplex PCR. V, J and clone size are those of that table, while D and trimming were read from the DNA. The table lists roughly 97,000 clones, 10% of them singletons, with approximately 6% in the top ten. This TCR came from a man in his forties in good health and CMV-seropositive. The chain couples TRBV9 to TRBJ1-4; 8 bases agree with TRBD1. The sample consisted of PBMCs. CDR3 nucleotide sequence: TGTGCCAGCAGCCCGGACAGGGTGGTCGGCGGTAATGAAAAACTGTTTTTT. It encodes CASSPDRVVGGNEKLFF.